The 20 T cell receptor beta chains given below trace back to one sample, sequenced in a study of T cells after yellow fever vaccination. Each CDR3 protein is one row after TCRdb ran MiXCR on the 5' RACE reads. The table has under 150,000 distinct CDR3 sequences, nearly 15% seen once. Sequenced material: CD8+ T cells sorted from PBMCs, taken 5 days after the yellow fever booster vaccination. Receptors were obtained from a man aged 18 to 30 who received the YFV17D yellow fever vaccine.

A few counts support this clonotype. This chain links TRBV12-3 or TRBV12-4 with TRBJ2-1; 9 nucleotides match TRBD1. The CDR3 consists of 14 residues. The CDR3 spells CAKPGTGIYNEQFF. The CDR3 coding sequence is TGTGCTAAGCCCGGGACAGGGATCTACAATGAGCAGTTCTTC.

This clonotype occurred a few times. The genes are TRBV24-1 and TRBJ2-3; 10 nucleotides match TRBD2. Trimming took 4 bases from V and 3 from J; bases not matched to a gene: 6. This CDR3 is 16 amino acids long. Germline values: CDR1 KGHDR, CDR2 SFDVKD. CDR3 region: CATSDPTSGRTDTQYF. The CDR3 DNA reads as TGTGCCACCAGTGACCCGACTAGCGGGCGAACAGATACGCAGTATTTT.

This clonotype was seen only a few times. The chain has TRBV19 and TRBJ1-1; D gene unclear. Germline lookup yields CDR1 LNHDA and CDR2 SQIVND (reference sequence). V was pared by 5 bases and J by 1 base, with 11 bases between. This CDR3 is built from 14 residues. CDR3 nucleotide sequence: TGTGCCAGTAGTCCTGGACCGAAGAACACTGAAGCTTTCTTT. The encoded protein is CASSPGPKNTEAFF. The full variable domain, rest sourced from reference TRBV19 and TRBJ1-1, is DGGITQSPKYLFRKEGQNVTLSCEQNLNHDAMYWYRQDPGQGLRLIYYSQIVNDFQKGDIAEGYSVSREKKESFPLTVTSAQKNPTAFYLCASSPGPKNTEAFFGQGTRLTVV.

This clonotype was counted ten times or more. The rearrangement links TRBV11-2 to TRBJ2-7; perhaps TRBD2 as D (6 bases). CDR3 length equals 12 residues. The germline V gene has CDR1 SGHAT and CDR2 FQNNGV. V lost 6 bases and J 5 bases, leaving 11 bases between the germline ends. For the CDR3, the DNA is TGTGCCAGCAGTTCAGGCGGGGACGAGCAGTACTTC. Its translation is CASSSGGDEQYF.

This clonotype was observed a few times. A junction end diverges from the germline sequence, so it may reflect a read error. The chain uses TRBV5-1 and TRBJ2-1; perhaps TRBD2 as D (5 bases). CDR1 is SGHRS and CDR2 is YFSETQ in the germline V gene. This CDR3 has 14 residues. The CDR3 loop is CASSLEDGASGLIF. CDR3 nucleotide sequence: TGCGCCAGCAGCTTGGAGGACGGCGCGAGCGGTTTGATCTTC.

The V gene is TRBV20-1, the J gene TRBJ2-1; 12 bases map to TRBD2. Germline V lookup: CDR1 DFQATT, CDR2 SNEGSKA (reference sequence). The CDR3 extends over 15 amino acids. The ends lost 4 bases at V and 4 bases at J; junction bases unmatched: 5. For the CDR3, the DNA is TGCAGTGCTACACTACTAGCGGGGGGATACAATGAGCAGTTCTTC. Its translation is CSATLLAGGYNEQFF.

V and J are TRBV12-3 or TRBV12-4 and TRBJ2-7; D might be TRBD2 (5 bases). The CDR3 is made up of 13 amino acids. The V and J ends lost 6 bases and 3 bases respectively, with 12 bases between them. The CDR3 here is CASSKDGNYEQYV. In nucleotides, the CDR3 is TGTGCCAGCAGCAAAGACGGGAACTACGAGCAGTACGTC.

The chain employs TRBV2 and TRBJ1-5; D not certain. Germline CDR1 and CDR2: SNHLY and FYNNEI. V lost 6 bases, J lost 6 bases, and 15 bases lay in between. This CDR3 is built from 14 residues. The DNA for the CDR3 is TGTGCCAGCAGCGCAGGATCGGGGTTTCAGCCCCAGCATTTT. It specifies CASSAGSGFQPQHF.

This clonotype showed up many times. The chain is built from TRBV4-2 and TRBJ2-1; no firm D call. Trimming stripped 0 bases from V and 6 bases from J, with 9 bases between. CDR1 LGHNA and CDR2 YNFKEQ come from the germline V gene. The CDR3 runs to 14 residues. CDR3 sequence (DNA): TGTGCCAGCAGCCAAGATTCCCTTCTCAATGAGCAGTTCTTC. Translating it yields CASSQDSLLNEQFF.

This chain connects TRBV7-9 to TRBJ1-1; D gene ambiguous. The CDR3 consists of 15 residues. The V gene lost 5 bases and the J gene lost 4 bases, with 17 bases spanning the gap. CDR1 is SEHNR, CDR2 FQNEAQ, per germline (reference sequence). The CDR3 spells CASSPVITPGTEAFF. The CDR3 nucleotides are TGTGCCAGCAGCCCGGTGATAACCCCGGGCACTGAAGCTTTCTTT.

This CDR3 reads CASSAPIGVNTGELFF. Here the CDR3 DNA reads TGTGCCAGCAGCGCCCCCATCGGAGTAAACACCGGGGAGCTGTTTTTT. The chain recombines TRBV9 with TRBJ2-2; D gene ambiguous. Germline loops: CDR1 SGDLS, CDR2 YYNGEE. V was trimmed by 3 bases and J by 2 bases, leaving 14 bases between them. This CDR3 is built from 16 residues. Variable domain in full (rest from reference TRBV9 and TRBJ2-2): DSGVTQTPKHLITATGQRVTLRCSPRSGDLSVYWYQQSLDQGLQFLIQYYNGEERAKGNILERFSAQQFPDLHSELNLSSLELGDSALYFCASSAPIGVNTGELFFGEGSRLTVL.

In this sample, this clonotype turned up a few times. The V call is TRBV5-4, the J call TRBJ2-5; tentative D call: TRBD2 (5 bases). Trimming removed 2 bases at V and 5 bases at J, with 16 bases between. Germline loops: CDR1 SGHNT, CDR2 YYREEE (reference sequence). CDR3 length: 15 residues. The DNA of the CDR3 is TGTGCCAGCAGCTTCGCGGGTTCCGAGTTGGAGACCCAGTACTTC. Amino acids: CASSFAGSELETQYF. Looking up the rest from reference TRBV5-4 and TRBJ2-5 gives the full variable domain: ETGVTQSPTHLIKTRGQQVTLRCSSQSGHNTVSWYQQALGQGPQFIFQYYREEENGRGNFPPRFSGLQFPNYSSELNVNALELDDSALYLCASSFAGSELETQYFGPGTRLLVL.

This clonotype was counted a few times. The J gene is TRBJ1-6, the V gene TRBV12-3 or TRBV12-4, with 7 bases aligning to TRBD1. After removal of 6 bases from V and 4 bases from J, the junction contained 6 bases not matched to a gene. The CDR3 covers 15 residues. The CDR3 DNA reads TGTGCCAGCAGACAGGACAGGTCTTATAATTCACCCCTCCACTTT. It encodes CASRQDRSYNSPLHF.

The V call is TRBV27, the J call TRBJ1-5, with D uncertain. The CDR3 consists of 13 residues. Deletions cut 3 bases from V and 7 bases from J, with 10 bases between. The V gene's germline CDR1 is MNHEY and CDR2 SMNVEV (reference sequence). CDR3 sequence (DNA): TGTGCCAGCAGTTTCGGGGAGGAACAGCCCCAGCATTTT. Translation gives CASSFGEEQPQHF.

The chain recombines TRBV14 with TRBJ1-1; a possible D gene is TRBD1 (6 bases). Trimming cost V 1 base and J 0 bases, with 15 bases left between them. Germline V CDR1 and CDR2: SGHDN, FVKESK. This CDR3 has 17 amino acids. The DNA of the CDR3 is TGTGCCAGCAGCCAAGTTGGAGGGGGACCCTTGAACACTGAAGCTTTCTTT. This codes for CASSQVGGGPLNTEAFF.

V gene TRBV6-5 combines with J gene TRBJ1-1; D unclear. The ends were cut back, 2 bases at V and 3 bases at J, with 4 bases in the middle. This CDR3 comprises 12 residues. Germline V gives CDR1 MNHEY, CDR2 SVGAGI. The chain's CDR3 is CASSYGHTEAFF. The CDR3, as DNA: TGTGCCAGCAGTTACGGGCACACTGAAGCTTTCTTT.

This clonotype turned up a few times. This rearrangement joins TRBV14 to TRBJ2-7; TRBD1 is a possible D gene (5 bases). V lost 4 bases and J 3 bases, leaving 10 bases between the germline ends. The CDR3 consists of 13 residues. The germline V gene has CDR1 SGHDN and CDR2 FVKESK. The CDR3 sequence: CASSPPGIYEQYF. Here the CDR3 DNA reads TGTGCCAGCAGCCCACCAGGGATCTACGAGCAGTACTTC.

The rearrangement joins TRBV12-3 or TRBV12-4 to TRBJ2-5; D might be TRBD2 (6 bases). The CDR3 has 13 residues. V was clipped by 9 bases and J by 4 bases, with 15 bases between them. The CDR3 DNA reads TGTGCCAGTCACTCCCGGCGGGGAGAGACCCAGTACTTC. It is translated as CASHSRRGETQYF.

V gene TRBV9 combines with J gene TRBJ1-1, with no clear D. The CDR3 consists of 12 residues. V was pared by 3 bases and J by 9 bases, with 12 bases between. The germline V gene encodes CDR1 SGDLS and CDR2 YYNGEE. DNA of the CDR3: TGTGCCAGCAGCGATTGGACGGACCAAGCTTTCTTT. It encodes CASSDWTDQAFF.

This clonotype was seen ten or more times. The CDR3 coding sequence is TGTGCCATCAGCCACCTTGGGCGGGGGAGGGAAGATACGCAGTATTTT. Translation: CAISHLGRGREDTQYF. V usage is TRBV10-3 and J usage is TRBJ2-3; 7 positions agree with TRBD2. Germline CDR1 reads ENHRY; CDR2 reads SYGVKD. The CDR3 totals 16 residues. The J segment lost 5 bases and the V segment lost 6 bases, leaving 14 bases of the junction unmatched.